The 14 T cell receptor beta chains presented below share a single source sample, sequenced in a study of patients and donors after allogeneic stem cell transplantation. A single record per CDR3 protein comes from TCRdb applying MiXCR to the RT-PCR reads. In the table there are about 8,800 distinct CDR3 sequences, roughly 4.3% of which are singletons. The material sequenced was blood, either unsorted or a sorted T cell fraction (not recorded which). These receptors originate from a human donor who was either an allogeneic HSCT recipient or a stem cell or donor lymphocyte infusion donor (not recorded which). It is not recorded whose cells these are; they may come from a transplant donor.

This clonotype is labeled as medium-sized. V usage is TRBV18 and J usage is TRBJ2-3; unclear D gene. The CDR3 consists of 16 residues. Deletions cut 0 bases from V and 1 base from J, with 11 bases between. Per the germline V gene, CDR1 is KGHSH and CDR2 is LQKENI. The DNA of the CDR3 is TGTGCCAGCTCACCACCTCTCGGGCAAGGCACAGATACGCAGTATTTT. It specifies CASSPPLGQGTDTQYF.

The sample holds many counts of this clonotype. The V call is TRBV7-9, the J call TRBJ2-1, with 7 bases fitting TRBD2. The CDR3 is 14 amino acids. The V and J ends lost 5 bases and 7 bases, in that order; junction bases with no gene match: 8. CDR1 and CDR2 from the germline V gene are SEHNR and FQNEAQ (reference sequence). DNA of the CDR3: TGTGCCAGCAGCCAAGCGGGATCGGCGAATGAGCAGTTCTTC. As protein: CASSQAGSANEQFF.

This clonotype showed up many times. This chain connects TRBV10-3 to TRBJ2-1; 10 nucleotides match TRBD2. The CDR3 covers 15 residues. V shed 6 bases, J shed 0 bases, and the junction held 2 bases outside the gene matches. Germline CDR1 and CDR2: ENHRY and SYGVKD. The CDR3 spells CAIRLAGSSYNEQFF. DNA of the CDR3: TGTGCCATCAGACTAGCGGGAAGCTCCTACAATGAGCAGTTCTTC.

This clonotype was picked up many times. The chain couples TRBV12-3 or TRBV12-4 to TRBJ2-3; D remains ambiguous. Trimming stripped 8 bases from V and 8 bases from J, with 8 bases between. The CDR3 is made up of 10 amino acids. The CDR3 loop is CASSHITQYF. In DNA form, the CDR3 reads TGTGCCAGCTCGCATATTACGCAGTATTTT.

This clonotype was detected ten times or more. The chain has TRBV7-2 and TRBJ1-1, with a possible D match to TRBD1 (5 bases). Germline values: CDR1 SGHTA, CDR2 FQGNSA. V lost 1 base and J lost 1, with 10 bases in between. The CDR3 runs 15 residues. The CDR3 region has the DNA TGTGCCAGCAGCTTAGTGTGGGGCGGGAACACTGAAGCTTTCTTT. Encoded protein: CASSLVWGGNTEAFF.

The V call is TRBV20-1, the J call TRBJ2-1; D possibly corresponds to TRBD2 (6 bases). Germline V gene sequence: CDR1 DFQATT, CDR2 SNEGSKA (reference sequence). V was pared by 5 bases and J by 16 bases, with 18 bases between. The length of the CDR3 is 11 residues. CDR3 residues: CSAPWGVQFFF. In DNA form, the CDR3 reads TGCAGTGCTCCCTGGGGGGTCCAGTTTTTCTTC.

This clonotype was seen ten or more times. V and J are TRBV27 and TRBJ2-7, with D maybe TRBD2 (6 bases). V gave up 2 bases and J gave up 3 bases, with 14 bases separating them. This CDR3 is built from 15 residues. Germline V gene sequence: CDR1 MNHEY, CDR2 SMNVEV (reference sequence). The CDR3 DNA is TGTGCCAGCAGTTTAGGGGCCGGCGGGGTCTACGAGCAGTACTTC. It yields the protein CASSLGAGGVYEQYF.

This clonotype was seen repeatedly, ten times or more. The V call is TRBV7-9, the J call TRBJ1-1; 9 bases map to TRBD1. The CDR3 runs 16 residues. CDR1 SEHNR and CDR2 FQNEAQ come from the germline V gene (reference sequence). The junction had 6 bases not matched to a gene; V was cut back by 1 base and J by 3 bases. DNA of the CDR3: TGTGCCAGCAGCTTAGGACAGGGGGGTCTGGACACTGAAGCTTTCTTT. Translating it yields CASSLGQGGLDTEAFF.

This clonotype has at least ten counts. The chain uses TRBV5-1 and TRBJ1-2; D may be TRBD1 (5 bases). This CDR3 contains 13 residues. V was shortened by 0 bases and J by 3 bases, with 6 bases between the two germline ends. Looked up from germline, CDR1 is SGHRS and CDR2 is YFSETQ. CDR3 in DNA: TGCGCCAGCAGCTTGGGAGGGGACTATGGCTACACCTTC. Translated, it gives CASSLGGDYGYTF.

In its sample, this clonotype was seen many times. The V and J genes are TRBV18 and TRBJ1-1; TRBD1 might be the D (5 bases). Trimming took 4 bases from V and 1 from J, leaving 13 bases between them. This CDR3 contains 15 residues. Germline CDR1 and CDR2: KGHSH and LQKENI. CDR3 DNA sequence: TGTGCCAGCTCACTTGCGGGACGGCCGAACACTGAAGCTTTCTTT. Protein product: CASSLAGRPNTEAFF.

This clonotype occurred a few times. The chain employs TRBV27 and TRBJ2-3; 8 nucleotides line up with TRBD2. Germline V gives CDR1 MNHEY, CDR2 SMNVEV (reference sequence). With V trimmed by 2 bases and J by 5 bases, 15 bases remained unmatched. The CDR3 spans 18 residues. CDR3 coding DNA: TGTGCCAGCAGTTTAGGTCGGGGGGGGAGTAGGGGTAAAGATACGCAGTATTTT. Amino acids: CASSLGRGGSRGKDTQYF.

This clonotype is labeled as medium-sized (0.01 to 0.1%). The rearrangement uses TRBV3-1 and TRBJ1-5; tentative D call: TRBD1 (5 bases). The germline V gene encodes CDR1 LGHDT and CDR2 YNNKEL (reference sequence). This CDR3 contains 13 residues. V lost 4 bases and J 5 bases, leaving 9 bases between the germline ends. CDR3 nucleotides: TGTGCCAGCAGCCTGGACATTTATCAGCCCCAGCATTTT. It specifies CASSLDIYQPQHF.

This clonotype is medium-sized within its sample. The rearrangement links TRBV6-2 or TRBV6-3 to TRBJ1-2; D ambiguous. The V gene's germline CDR1 is MNHEY and CDR2 SVGEGT. This CDR3 is built from 13 residues. Trimming shortened V by 0 bases and J by 7 bases, and 9 bases separated the two germline ends. DNA for the CDR3: TGTGCCAGCAGTTACTCGGCAGGAGGTGGCTACACCTTC. Its translation is CASSYSAGGGYTF.

This clonotype was picked up many times. The genes are TRBV6-5 and TRBJ1-6, with 7 bases fitting TRBD1. Trimming at V came to 7 bases and at J to 7 bases, leaving 7 bases not matched to a gene. CDR3 size: 14 residues. The V gene's germline CDR1 is MNHEY and CDR2 SVGAGI. The CDR3 bases are TGTGCCAGCAAGCCAGGGACAGCCAATTCACCCCTCCACTTT. Amino acid sequence: CASKPGTANSPLHF.